This TCR beta chain appears in the sequencing data of a study of T-cell reconstitution after alpha-beta-depleted transplantation in children. Broader study findings: Alpha-beta T cells present about two months after transplant were reported to originate from several hundred expanded graft clones. Most T-cell counts and diversity one year after the transplant came from T cells that were newly produced.

With regard to this clonotype: Its antigen remains unidentified.

CDR1 is SNHLY and CDR2 is FYNNEI in the germline V gene. The CDR3 runs 13 residues. With V trimmed by 10 bases and J by 3 bases, 5 bases remained unmatched. The authors prepared the TCRbeta library with unique molecular identifiers. TCRdb reanalysed the PCR reads using MiXCR and keeps one entry per CDR3 protein. The sample yields about 420,000 distinct CDR3 sequences, around 15% seen once. The clonotype comes from a boy younger than two who had a stem cell transplant for Wiskott-Aldrich syndrome, so the T cells may come from the graft donor. This sample comprised PBMCs, mostly from graft donor cells, obtained 360 days after TCRalphabeta/CD19-depleted stem cell transplant. The chain is built from TRBV2 and TRBJ2-7; 11 positions match TRBD1. CDR3 coding DNA: TGTGCCACTGGGACAGGGGGGAACTACGAGCAGTACTTC. Translated, it gives CATGTGGNYEQYF.